The present T cell receptor (beta chain) was sequenced within a study of T cells in Graves' hyperthyroidism and ophthalmopathy. Overall study findings and caveats: The blood repertoire included most of the expanded thyroid clonotypes above 0.001.

TCR beta CDR3 region amplification was performed from RNA transcripts. HTBI primers were used for first-round RT-PCR of the TCR CDR3. TCRdb ran MiXCR on the multiplex PCR reads and lists one entry per CDR3 protein. This sample has 660,000 or so distinct CDR3 sequences, with about a fifth found just once. This clonotype was counted ten times or more. Its specificity is unknown. CDR3 length equals 16 residues. Per germline, CDR1 DFQATT and CDR2 SNEGSKA (reference sequence). V lost 1 base and J lost 6; bases outside the gene matches: 14. The sequenced material came from blood. The sequence was obtained from a man under 40 with Graves' ophthalmopathy. J is TRBJ2-7 and V is TRBV20-1; 8 nucleotides align to TRBD2. CDR3 amino acids: CSARAPGSSGMREQYF. In DNA, the CDR3 is TGCAGTGCTAGAGCTCCCGGGAGTAGCGGGATGCGCGAGCAGTACTTC.